This passage covers 27 T cell receptor beta chains from one sample sequenced in a study of identical twins (dated by TCRdb to the mid-2010s). Libraries were built with 5' RACE. Sequenced using an Illumina HiSeq 2000. The raw public reads went through TCRdb reprocessing: fastp at Q25, MiXCR clone calling, in-frame beta chains kept. Identical CDR3 protein sequences are pooled into one entry, listed with their most common genes and DNA. The sample table lists hundreds of thousands of distinct CDR3 sequences, around 6.9% of them with a count of one. Around 1.8% of the sample is held by the ten biggest clonotypes. In addition, the sample was reused for a study of yellow fever vaccine responses in identical twins.

Material for sequencing was memory (CD45RO+) T cells sorted from blood. This specimen's cell subset or site label, per the study, means: CD45RO+ enriched T cells. The receptor set was obtained from a woman aged 18-29 years in good health.

CDR3 nucleotides: TGTGCCAGCAGCCTAGGACGGCTAGCGGGCTCCCAAGAGACCCAGTACTTC. The encoded protein is CASSLGRLAGSQETQYF. The V gene is TRBV11-2, the J gene TRBJ2-5, with 8 bases lining up with TRBD2. This CDR3 has 17 residues. Losses at the gene ends were 5 bases for V and 1 base for J; bases not matched to a gene: 12. In germline, CDR1 is SGHAT, CDR2 FQNNGV.

As to this clonotype: This may stem from a read error, because a much larger clone lies one nucleotide away. V gene TRBV5-1 combines with J gene TRBJ2-5; 7 nucleotides match TRBD2. With V trimmed by 2 bases and J by 3 bases, 4 bases remained unmatched. CDR1 is SGHRS, CDR2 YFSETQ, per germline. The CDR3 covers 14 residues. CDR3: CASSFPSGEETQYF. The CDR3 nucleotides read TGCGCCAGCAGCTTCCCGAGCGGGGAAGAGACCCAGTACTTC.

This clonotype occurred a few times. The gene calls are TRBV25-1 and TRBJ2-2; D perhaps matches TRBD2 (8 bases). V was pared by 7 bases and J by 7 bases, with 16 bases between. The CDR3 totals 14 residues. Germline V gives CDR1 MGHDK, CDR2 SYGVNS. The CDR3 sequence: CASISGGGHGELFF. CDR3 nucleotides: TGTGCCAGCATCTCGGGAGGGGGCCACGGGGAGCTGTTTTTT. Looking up the rest from reference TRBV25-1 and TRBJ2-2 gives the full variable domain: EADIYQTPRYLVIGTGKKITLECSQTMGHDKMYWYQQDPGMELHLIHYSYGVNSTEKGDLSSESTVSRIRTEHFPLTLESARPSHTSQYLCASISGGGHGELFFGEGSRLTVL.

This clonotype was found a few times. The CDR3 nucleotides are TGCGCCAGCAGCTTGGATTCCCAGGCCGTCTACGAGCAGTACTTC. It encodes CASSLDSQAVYEQYF. The chain links TRBV5-1 to TRBJ2-7; D remains unclear. Trimming cost V 0 bases and J 3 bases, with 13 bases left between them. This CDR3 has 15 amino acids. Looked up from germline, CDR1 is SGHRS and CDR2 is YFSETQ.

This clonotype was recorded a few times. J is TRBJ2-6 and V is TRBV7-3; D may correspond to TRBD1 or TRBD2 (5 bases each). The CDR3 covers 20 residues. Between the trimmed V and J ends, which lost 4 bases and 3 bases, there was a span of 25 bases. Germline V gives CDR1 SGHTA, CDR2 FQGTGA. The CDR3: CASSSQSRGRGSGGANVLTF. The CDR3 DNA follows: TGTGCCAGCAGCTCCCAATCGAGGGGCCGGGGAAGTGGTGGGGCCAACGTCCTGACTTTC. Variable domain in full (rest from reference TRBV7-3 and TRBJ2-6): GAGVSQTPSNKVTEKGKYVELRCDPISGHTALYWYRQSLGQGPEFLIYFQGTGAADDSGLPNDRFFAVRPEGSVSTLKIQRTERGDSAVYLCASSSQSRGRGSGGANVLTFGAGSRLTVL.

The chain carries TRBV20-1 and TRBJ2-1; D assignment may be TRBD1 or TRBD2 (6 bases each). The CDR3 contains 13 residues. The germline V and J ends were trimmed by 5 bases and 6 bases, with 14 bases remaining between them. The germline V gene encodes CDR1 DFQATT and CDR2 SNEGSKA (reference sequence). The CDR3 here is CSARPRGGNEQFF. In DNA, the CDR3 is TGCAGTGCTCGCCCCAGGGGAGGCAATGAGCAGTTCTTC.

The CDR3 region has the DNA TGTGCCAGCAGACGGGACCCCAATCAGCCCCAGCATTTT. This codes for CASRRDPNQPQHF. This chain uses TRBV2 with TRBJ1-5, with a possible D match to TRBD1 (5 bases). Germline CDR1 reads SNHLY; CDR2 reads FYNNEI. The CDR3 contains 13 residues. Trimming shortened V by 6 bases and J by 3 bases, and 9 bases separated the two germline ends.

This clonotype was counted a few times. The genes are TRBV6-1 and TRBJ1-2; unclear D gene. The CDR3 has 13 amino acids. Trimming removed 1 base at V and 5 bases at J, with 8 bases between. Germline-derived CDR1 and CDR2 are MNHNS and SASEGT. The CDR3 DNA is TGTGCCAGCAGTGAAGGGCAGTGGTATGGCTACACCTTC. Translation: CASSEGQWYGYTF.

The rearrangement uses TRBV12-3 or TRBV12-4 and TRBJ2-5; the match to TRBD2 covers 9 bases. V lost 3 bases and J lost 5; bases outside the gene matches: 7. CDR3 length: 15 residues. In nucleotides, the CDR3 is TGTGCCAGCAGTTTTGGTAGCGGGAGACGCGAGACCCAGTACTTC. As protein: CASSFGSGRRETQYF.

As for this clonotype: This may come from a read error, since a much larger clone is one base off. The V and J genes are TRBV12-3 or TRBV12-4 and TRBJ1-6, with D possibly TRBD1 on 5 matching bases. The CDR3 spans 14 residues. The V gene lost 4 bases and the J gene lost 4 bases, with 8 bases spanning the gap. The CDR3 here is CASSSREYNSPLHF. The CDR3, as DNA: TGTGCCAGCAGTTCCAGGGAATATAATTCACCCCTCCACTTT.

At least ten counts were recorded for this clonotype. The V and J genes are TRBV29-1 and TRBJ2-5; no firm D call. Germline CDR1 reads SQVTM; CDR2 reads ANQGSEA. The CDR3 has 12 amino acids. Trimming took 4 bases from V and 2 from J, leaving 8 bases between them. The CDR3 nucleotides are TGCAGCGTTGTAGGCCTACAAGAGACCCAGTACTTC. Translated, it gives CSVVGLQETQYF.

This chain connects TRBV28 to TRBJ2-3; TRBD2 aligns across 12 bases. The CDR3 is made up of 19 amino acids. Germline-derived CDR1 and CDR2 are MDHEN and SYDVKM. The V gene end was trimmed by 3 bases and the J gene end by 1 base; junction bases not matched to a gene: 11. The CDR3 loop reads CASSFSPSGRALGTDTQYF. The CDR3 bases are TGTGCCAGCAGTTTCTCCCCTAGCGGGAGGGCCTTGGGCACAGATACGCAGTATTTT.

This clonotype was counted at least ten times. This chain joins TRBV5-1 and TRBJ2-7; D gene ambiguous. V was cut by 3 bases and J by 4 bases, with 14 bases left in between. The CDR3 consists of 14 residues. CDR1 SGHRS and CDR2 YFSETQ come from the germline V gene. The CDR3 DNA reads TGCGCCAGCAGCTCCGGGCTCCGGGCTTACGAGCAGTACTTC. It yields the protein CASSSGLRAYEQYF.

The V call is TRBV20-1, the J call TRBJ2-5; 13 bases are a match to TRBD2. The CDR3 has 16 amino acids. After removal of 3 bases from V and 4 bases from J, the junction contained 8 bases not matched to a gene. Germline V gene lookup returns CDR1 DFQATT and CDR2 SNEGSKA (reference sequence). CDR3 sequence reads: CSARFPGLAGAETQYF. CDR3 in DNA: TGCAGTGCTAGGTTCCCCGGACTAGCGGGAGCAGAGACCCAGTACTTC.

This clonotype was seen a handful of times. The chain uses TRBV10-3 and TRBJ2-2; TRBD2 matches at 12 bases. The J segment lost 1 base and the V segment lost 6 bases, leaving 3 bases of the junction unmatched. Germline lookup yields CDR1 ENHRY and CDR2 SYGVKD. The CDR3 covers 16 residues. The DNA of the CDR3 is TGTGCCATCAGAAGGACTAGCGGGGAGAACACCGGGGAGCTGTTTTTT. This sequence encodes CAIRRTSGENTGELFF.

There are many counts of this clonotype. The V gene is TRBV28, the J gene TRBJ2-7; 14 bases align to TRBD2. The CDR3 has 17 amino acids. Germline CDR1 and CDR2: MDHEN and SYDVKM. J was trimmed by 3 bases and V by 1 base; bases with no gene match: 5. In nucleotides, the CDR3 is TGTGCCAGCAGTTTATTACCCGGGACTAGCGGGGGCTACGAGCAGTACTTC. Translating it yields CASSLLPGTSGGYEQYF.

Only a few counts were recorded for this clonotype. The chain combines TRBV27 with TRBJ2-1, with 8 bases that match TRBD2. CDR1 and CDR2 from the germline V gene are MNHEY and SMNVEV (reference sequence). J was trimmed by 3 bases and V by 4 bases; bases with no gene match: 5. This CDR3 is built from 15 residues. The CDR3: CASSSSGRNYNEQFF. The CDR3 region has the DNA TGTGCCAGCAGTTCGAGCGGGAGAAACTACAATGAGCAGTTCTTC.

The rearrangement uses TRBV15 and TRBJ2-5; no clear D. The germline gives CDR1 LNHNV, CDR2 YYDKDF (reference sequence). CDR3 size: 12 residues. V was shortened by 2 bases and J by 5 bases, with 6 bases between the two germline ends. The CDR3 DNA is TGTGCCACCAGCAGAAAGTTGGAGACCCAGTACTTC. It yields the protein CATSRKLETQYF.

This clonotype has at least ten counts. The rearrangement joins TRBV7-9 to TRBJ2-5, with 7 bases aligning to TRBD2. V gave up 8 bases and J gave up 0 bases; unmatched junction bases: 12. CDR1 SEHNR and CDR2 FQNEAQ come from the germline V gene (reference sequence). This CDR3 region has 16 residues. The CDR3 spells CASARTGGSYQETQYF. The DNA of the CDR3 is TGTGCCAGCGCCCGAACGGGGGGATCTTACCAAGAGACCCAGTACTTC.

This clonotype was seen many times. The chain combines TRBV7-2 with TRBJ2-5; TRBD2 is a possible D gene (5 bases). The V end lost 4 bases, the J end lost 5 bases, and 17 bases lay between the germline ends. Per germline, CDR1 SGHTA and CDR2 FQGNSA. This CDR3 comprises 15 residues. The CDR3 DNA reads as TGTGCCAGCAGCTCTAGCTCCCTGCCGGCGGAGACCCAGTACTTC. Translation: CASSSSSLPAETQYF.

This clonotype appeared many times. A junction end diverges from the germline sequence, so it may reflect a read error. The rearrangement joins TRBV7-7 to TRBJ2-3; tentatively, D is TRBD1 or TRBD2 (6 bases each). CDR1 is SSHAT, CDR2 FNYEAQ, per germline (reference sequence). This CDR3 has 14 residues. The CDR3 DNA is TGTGCTAGCAGCTTGGGCGGGACAACAGATACGCAGTATTTT. Its translation is CASSLGGTTDTQYF.

V and J are TRBV27 and TRBJ2-7; 9 positions agree with TRBD1. V gave up 8 bases and J gave up 5 bases; unmatched junction bases: 4. This CDR3 region has 12 residues. Germline CDR1 and CDR2: MNHEY and SMNVEV (reference sequence). The CDR3 region has the DNA TGTGCCAGCGCGACAGGGGGGAACGAGCAGTACTTC. It specifies CASATGGNEQYF.

The J gene is TRBJ2-5, the V gene TRBV6-2 or TRBV6-3, with D tentatively TRBD2 (6 bases). The V end lost 2 bases, the J end lost 0 bases, and 16 bases lay between the germline ends. Per the germline V gene, CDR1 is MNHEY and CDR2 is SVGEGT. The CDR3 is made up of 17 amino acids. The CDR3 DNA is TGTGCCAGCAGTTACCACTTTGGGGAGGTCAACCAAGAGACCCAGTACTTC. This translates into CASSYHFGEVNQETQYF.

The V gene is TRBV11-1, the J gene TRBJ2-7, with D uncertain. The CDR3 runs to 12 residues. In germline, CDR1 is SGHAT, CDR2 FQDESV (reference sequence). Trimming stripped 1 base from V and 3 bases from J, with 4 bases between. CDR3 sequence reads: CASSLVDYEQYF. The DNA of the CDR3 is TGTGCCAGCAGCTTAGTAGACTACGAGCAGTACTTC.

CDR3 protein: CASSQRLSVNEQFF. CDR3 in DNA: TGTGCCAGCAGCCAACGACTATCCGTGAATGAGCAGTTCTTC. The chain couples TRBV3-1 to TRBJ2-1; D is possibly TRBD2 (5 bases). This CDR3 is 14 amino acids long. Germline CDR1 and CDR2: LGHDT and YNNKEL (reference sequence). V shed 2 bases and J shed 7 bases, with 12 bases lying between them.

This rearrangement joins TRBV12-3 or TRBV12-4 to TRBJ1-2; D might be TRBD1 (6 bases). The CDR3 runs 14 residues. Deletions cut 2 bases from V and 6 bases from J, with 13 bases between. The CDR3 DNA sequence: TGTGCCAGCAGTTTAAACTCGGGGGCGGATGGCTACACCTTC. Its protein product is CASSLNSGADGYTF.

V gene TRBV12-3 or TRBV12-4 combines with J gene TRBJ2-1; TRBD2 agrees at 9 bases. The CDR3 is 18 residues long. The DNA of the CDR3 is TGTACCTTCATCAATAGGGGGGCGGGAGGGCGTTCCTACAATGAGCAGTTCTTC. Translating gives CTFINRGAGGRSYNEQFF.